This T cell receptor (beta chain) was sequenced during a study of blood T cell repertoires in COVID-19. Across the study: Italy, Spain and the United States were the sources of the convalescent and acute COVID-19 samples. The cDNA or gDNA used as material had been derived from T cells, B-cell-depleted T cells, or PBMCs.

As handled by the study authors: Nucleated cell counts were estimated from reference gene primer amplification. Libraries were prepared by immunoSEQ multiplex PCR; TCRdb keeps only in-frame clonotypes and omits some of them. That table is the source of V, J and clone size, and D and trimming were worked out from the DNA. The sample shows approximately 320,000 clones, approximately 85% of them seen only once. This clone was recorded only once. The material sequenced was peripheral blood. This receptor was obtained from a human donor in a cohort sampled during active COVID-19.

The CDR3 protein is CASTGTGAPGYGYTF. CDR3 nucleotide sequence: TGTGCCTCCACCGGGACAGGGGCCCCTGGGTATGGCTACACCTTC. The genes are TRBV30 and TRBJ1-2, with 10 bases matching TRBD1. Per the germline V gene, CDR1 is GTSNPN and CDR2 is SVGIG (reference sequence). With 7 bases clipped from V and 5 bases from J, the junction kept 13 bases outside the gene matches. This CDR3 spans 15 amino acids.